Each of the 13 T cell receptor beta chains below was sequenced from the same sample in a study of T cell responses to AZD1222 COVID-19 vaccine. Assay: immunoSEQ multiplex PCR; the TCRdb copy retains only in-frame clones and omits some. The data contain 95,000 to 110,000 clones, about nine tenths of them singletons. Material: peripheral blood, obtained on day 0 of AZD1222 vaccination. These receptors were collected from an adult in good health.

V is TRBV10-2 and J is TRBJ2-7; TRBD2 matches 7 bases. V shed 6 bases and J 3 bases; nucleotides not matched to a gene: 2. Per germline, CDR1 WSHSY and CDR2 SAAADI. The CDR3 is 12 residues long. In DNA, the CDR3 is TGCGCCAGCAGATCTAGCGGCTACGAGCAGTACTTC. It translates to CASRSSGYEQYF.

In this sample, this clone turned up once. The chain carries TRBV6-2 or TRBV6-3 and TRBJ2-3; TRBD1 matches 7 bases. Germline values: CDR1 MNHEY, CDR2 SVGEGT. The J segment lost 5 bases and the V segment lost 2 bases, leaving 10 bases of the junction unmatched. This CDR3 is built from 16 residues. In DNA, the CDR3 is TGTGCCAGCAGTTACGGCAGAGACAGGGCTGTAGATACGCAGTATTTT. Translated: CASSYGRDRAVDTQYF.

This clone came up a few times. As DNA, the CDR3 is TGCGCCAGCAGCGGAATCACTGACCCGAGGTTCTTC. Protein product: CASSGITDPRFF. The J gene is TRBJ2-1, the V gene TRBV4-1; no clear D. From germline, CDR1 is MGHRA and CDR2 YSYEKL. This CDR3 contains 12 residues. Trimming stripped 5 bases from V and 15 bases from J, with 17 bases between.

Here the CDR3 DNA reads TGTGCCAGCAGGGAGGGGTTCACAGATACGCAGTATTTT. This gives the protein CASREGFTDTQYF. The gene calls are TRBV6-5 and TRBJ2-3; TRBD2 might be the D (6 bases). Germline CDR1 is MNHEY and CDR2 is SVGAGI. Trimming took off 6 bases at V and 2 bases at J, with 9 bases between the two ends. The length of the CDR3 is 13 residues.

The rearrangement joins TRBV4-2 to TRBJ1-4; D ambiguous. CDR3 size: 15 residues. Trimming removed 0 bases from V and 4 bases from J, with 9 bases in between. Looked up from germline, CDR1 is LGHNA and CDR2 is YNFKEQ. CDR3 coding DNA: TGTGCCAGCAGCCAAGATAGGGCGGTTAATGAAAAACTGTTTTTT. Translation: CASSQDRAVNEKLFF.

The chain couples TRBV27 to TRBJ2-1; 10 nucleotides align to TRBD1. CDR1 and CDR2 from the germline V gene are MNHEY and SMNVEV (reference sequence). Germline trimming cut 5 bases from V and 7 bases from J; bases unmatched to any gene: 8. This CDR3 comprises 15 residues. The CDR3 DNA reads TGTGCCAGCAGTACGCCGACAGGGGGCAGGAATGAGCAGTTCTTC. The encoded protein is CASSTPTGGRNEQFF.

The chain recombines TRBV5-1 with TRBJ2-3; D uncertain. Trimming removed 1 base from V and 4 bases from J, with 4 bases in between. The CDR3 is 12 amino acids. Germline CDR1 reads SGHRS; CDR2 reads YFSETQ. CDR3 in amino acids: CASSLNSDTQYF. CDR3 DNA sequence: TGCGCCAGCAGCTTGAATTCAGATACGCAGTATTTT.

The chain employs TRBV19 and TRBJ2-1; TRBD1 aligns across 7 bases. Germline loops: CDR1 LNHDA, CDR2 SQIVND (reference sequence). V lost 4 bases and J lost 7; bases outside the gene matches: 10. This CDR3 has 15 residues. The CDR3 bases are TGTGCCAGTAGTAGGTCAGGGGGTACGTTAAATGAGCAGTTCTTC. Translation: CASSRSGGTLNEQFF.

V gene TRBV11-2 combines with J gene TRBJ2-3; 8 bases are a match to TRBD2. V was clipped by 5 bases and J by 5 bases; unmatched bases: 12. There are 16 residues in the CDR3. CDR1 and CDR2 (germline): SGHAT, FQNNGV. The CDR3 DNA follows: TGTGCCAGCAGCCGGCTTAGCGGGATGGGCGAAGATACGCAGTATTTT. It translates to CASSRLSGMGEDTQYF.

V and J are TRBV5-4 and TRBJ1-4; 11 nucleotides line up with TRBD1. The CDR3 spans 15 residues. J gave up 6 bases and V 0 bases, and 1 base lay outside the gene matches. Germline V gives CDR1 SGHNT, CDR2 YYREEE (reference sequence). CDR3: CASSLEGQGDEKLFF. The CDR3 DNA sequence: TGTGCCAGCAGCTTGGAGGGACAGGGGGATGAAAAACTGTTTTTT. Variable domain in full (rest from reference TRBV5-4 and TRBJ1-4): ETGVTQSPTHLIKTRGQQVTLRCSSQSGHNTVSWYQQALGQGPQFIFQYYREEENGRGNFPPRFSGLQFPNYSSELNVNALELDDSALYLCASSLEGQGDEKLFFGSGTQLSVL.

The chain couples TRBV2 to TRBJ1-1; TRBD1 is a possible D gene (5 bases). This CDR3 is built from 15 residues. Trimming removed 7 bases at V and 2 bases at J, with 17 bases between. The germline V gene has CDR1 SNHLY and CDR2 FYNNEI. CDR3 bases: TGTGCCAGCAATCCCCGGGACGGTATAAACACTGAAGCTTTCTTT. Translating gives CASNPRDGINTEAFF.

The genes are TRBV7-3 and TRBJ2-3, with 8 bases lining up with TRBD2. V trimming: 4 bases; J trimming: 0 bases; junction bases outside the gene matches: 0. Germline V gene lookup returns CDR1 SGHTA and CDR2 FQGTGA. The CDR3 spans 14 residues. CDR3 region: CASSSSGSTDTQYF. CDR3 coding DNA: TGTGCCAGCAGCTCTAGCGGGAGCACAGATACGCAGTATTTT.

As DNA, the CDR3 is TGCGCCAGCAGCCTGGGACTAGCGGGAGATGAGCAGTTCTTC. Its translation is CASSLGLAGDEQFF. The chain carries TRBV4-1 and TRBJ2-1; the match to TRBD2 covers 14 bases. The CDR3 is 14 amino acids. Trimming at V came to 4 bases and at J to 8 bases, leaving 1 base not matched to a gene. Germline CDR1 is MGHRA and CDR2 is YSYEKL.